This TCR beta chain comes out of a study of T cell clonality in common variable immunodeficiency. The CDR3 spans 15 residues. Germline CDR1 and CDR2: SGHTA and FQGNSA. V lost 1 base and J 7 bases, leaving 14 bases between the germline ends. This clone was seen only a few times. Its antigen remains unidentified. Coverage ceases 3 residues before the CDR3 finishes, and the germline J gene fills in the end. Assay: immunoSEQ multiplex PCR; the TCRdb copy retains only in-frame clones and omits some. The data show tens of thousands of clones, none appearing only once, with approximately 6.3% held by the ten largest. The study, taken as a whole, reports: In common variable immunodeficiency, TCR beta chains reportedly carried fewer deletions and N-nucleotide insertions.

Sequencing input: peripheral blood mononuclear cells. The gene calls are TRBV7-2 and TRBJ1-5, with D perhaps matching TRBD1 (5 bases). The clonotype originates from a person aged 18-69 years in good health. The CDR3: CASSLGGGRNQPQHF. The part of the CDR3 DNA that was read is TGTGCCAGCAGCTTAGGGGGGGGTCGAAACCAGCCC. The full variable domain, with the rest looked up from reference TRBV7-2 and TRBJ1-5, is GAGVSQSPSNKVTEKGKDVELRCDPISGHTALYWYRQSLGQGLEFLIYFQGNSAPDKSGLPSDRFSAERTGGSVSTLTIQRTQQEDSAVYLCASSLGGGRNQPQHFGDGTRLSIL.